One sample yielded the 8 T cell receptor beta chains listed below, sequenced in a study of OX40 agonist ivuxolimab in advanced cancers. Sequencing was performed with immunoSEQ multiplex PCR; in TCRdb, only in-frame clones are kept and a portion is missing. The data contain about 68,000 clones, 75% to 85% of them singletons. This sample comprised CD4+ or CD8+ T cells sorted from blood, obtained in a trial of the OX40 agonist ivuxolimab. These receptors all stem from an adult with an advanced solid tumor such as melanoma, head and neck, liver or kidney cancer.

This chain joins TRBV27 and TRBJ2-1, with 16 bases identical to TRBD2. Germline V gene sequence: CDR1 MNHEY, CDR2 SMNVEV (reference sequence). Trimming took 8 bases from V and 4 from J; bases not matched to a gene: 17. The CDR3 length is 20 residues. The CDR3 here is CASRSGTSGGGRIGYNEQFF. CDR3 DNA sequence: TGTGCCAGCCGATCCGGGACTAGCGGGGGGGGCCGGATCGGGTACAATGAGCAGTTCTTC.

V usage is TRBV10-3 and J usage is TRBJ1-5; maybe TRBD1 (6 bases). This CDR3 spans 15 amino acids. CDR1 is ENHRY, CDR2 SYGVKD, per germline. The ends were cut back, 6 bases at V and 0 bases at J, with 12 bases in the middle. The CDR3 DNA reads TGTGCCATCAGGAAGGACAGTAATAGCAATCAGCCCCAGCATTTT. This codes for CAIRKDSNSNQPQHF.

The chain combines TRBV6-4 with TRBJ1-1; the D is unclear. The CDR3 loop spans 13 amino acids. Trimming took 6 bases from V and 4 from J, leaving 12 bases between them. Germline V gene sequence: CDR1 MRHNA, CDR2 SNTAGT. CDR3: CASSPGSLTEAFF. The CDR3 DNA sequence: TGTGCCAGCAGCCCCGGGTCCCTCACTGAAGCTTTCTTT.

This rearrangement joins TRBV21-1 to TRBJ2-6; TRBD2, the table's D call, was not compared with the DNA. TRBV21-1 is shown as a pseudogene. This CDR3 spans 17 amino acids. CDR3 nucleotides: TGTGCCAGCAGCAATTCGGGAGACCCTTCTGGGGCCAACGTCCTGACTTTC. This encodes CASSNSGDPSGANVLTF.

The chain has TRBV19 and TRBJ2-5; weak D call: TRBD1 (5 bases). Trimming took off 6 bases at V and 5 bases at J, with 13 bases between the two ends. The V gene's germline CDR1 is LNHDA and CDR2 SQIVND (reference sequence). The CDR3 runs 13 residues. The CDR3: CASRKKGIETQYF. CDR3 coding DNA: TGTGCCAGTAGGAAGAAGGGGATCGAGACCCAGTACTTC.

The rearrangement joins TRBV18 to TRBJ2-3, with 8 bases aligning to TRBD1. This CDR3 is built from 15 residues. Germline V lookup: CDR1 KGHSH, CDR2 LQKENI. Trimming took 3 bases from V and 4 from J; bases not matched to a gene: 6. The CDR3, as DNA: TGTGCCAGCTCACCTTCTGCAGGGGGCGCAGATACGCAGTATTTT. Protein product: CASSPSAGGADTQYF.

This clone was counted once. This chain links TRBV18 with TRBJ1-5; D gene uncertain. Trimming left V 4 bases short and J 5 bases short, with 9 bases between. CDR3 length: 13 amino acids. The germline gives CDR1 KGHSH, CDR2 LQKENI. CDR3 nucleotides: TGTGCCAGCTCACTCTGGGAGGATCAGCCCCAGCATTTT. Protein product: CASSLWEDQPQHF.

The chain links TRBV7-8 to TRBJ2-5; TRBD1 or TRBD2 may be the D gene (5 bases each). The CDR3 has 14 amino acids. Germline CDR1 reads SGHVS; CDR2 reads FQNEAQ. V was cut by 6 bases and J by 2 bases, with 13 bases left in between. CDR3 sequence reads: CASRTGTYQETQYF. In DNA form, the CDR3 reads TGTGCCAGCAGGACCGGGACGTATCAAGAGACCCAGTACTTC.